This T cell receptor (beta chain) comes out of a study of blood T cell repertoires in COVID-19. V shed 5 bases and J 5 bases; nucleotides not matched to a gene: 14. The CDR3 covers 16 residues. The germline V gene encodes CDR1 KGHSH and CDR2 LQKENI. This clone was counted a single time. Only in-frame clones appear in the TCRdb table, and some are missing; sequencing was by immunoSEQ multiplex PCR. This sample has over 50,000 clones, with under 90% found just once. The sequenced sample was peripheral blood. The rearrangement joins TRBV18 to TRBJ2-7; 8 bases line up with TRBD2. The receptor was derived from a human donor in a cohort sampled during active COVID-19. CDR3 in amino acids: CASSFRLTGGPDEQYF. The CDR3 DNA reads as TGTGCCAGCTCATTCCGTCTCACGGGAGGGCCGGACGAGCAGTACTTC.